A single T cell receptor (beta chain) is shown here with its context. The target antigen is unknown. Documented time point: cycle 4 day 1 (C4D1), after more than 5 weeks of nivolumab. Each patient relapsed following autologous stem cell transplantation, and prior brentuximab vedotin exposure differed. The assay was immunoSEQ multiplex PCR, and TCRdb's table has in-frame clones only and misses some. This table holds 12,000 to 15,000 clones, roughly 80% found once. The data were taken from a study of PD-1 blockade in classical Hodgkin lymphoma. Study in general: Patients had nivolumab dosed at 3 mg/kg, delivered intravenously every 2 weeks.

Germline CDR1 is SGHVS and CDR2 is FQNEAQ. The V segment lost 3 bases and the J segment 5 bases; nucleotides outside the gene matches: 4. The CDR3 spans 16 residues. Study results and caveats: TCR diversity at baseline was reported to be reduced in newly diagnosed patients relative to healthy donors. Patients who responded completely had about the same baseline diversity as newly diagnosed patients.

The sample consisted of peripheral blood mononuclear cells (PBMCs), taken before the fourth cycle of nivolumab. J is TRBJ2-5 and V is TRBV7-8; 15 bases match TRBD2. This clonotype was obtained from a human donor with classical Hodgkin lymphoma. The DNA for the CDR3 is TGTGCCAGCAGCTTCGGACTAGCGGGGGGGTTGGAGACCCAGTACTTC. Protein sequence: CASSFGLAGGLETQYF.